The rows below give T cell receptor beta chains drawn from one sample of a study of T cell responses to AZD1222 COVID-19 vaccine. TCRdb keeps only in-frame clones here, not all; method: immunoSEQ multiplex PCR. The data contain more than 95,000 clones, around 89% of them singletons. The sequencing here drew on peripheral blood, taken on day 0 of MenACWY control vaccination. Receptor source: an adult in good health. Each CDR3 is given with its conserved first and last residue. Each record gives: clone size, V gene, J gene, D gene, CDR3 protein, CDR3 DNA. A D gene is named only where the DNA matches it firmly. Rows may omit the clone size; those that give it use once, few, many or a size class.

size: NA; V: TRBV24-1; J: TRBJ1-1; D: NA; CDR3: CATSSGGMNTEAFF; DNA: TGTGCCACCAGTTCCGGGGGGATGAACACTGAAGCTTTCTTT
size: NA; V: TRBV21-1; J: TRBJ2-1; D: NA; CDR3: CASSKAGLRRITYNEQFF; DNA: TGTGCCAGCAGCAAAGCTGGGCTACGTCGGATTACATACAATGAGCAGTTCTTC
size: once; V: TRBV6-5; J: TRBJ2-1; D: NA; CDR3: CASSYGTRLDEQFF; DNA: TGTGCCAGCAGTTACGGAACACGGCTAGATGAGCAGTTCTTC
size: NA; V: TRBV24-1; J: TRBJ1-5; D: TRBD1; CDR3: CATSDGRGLGNQPQHF; DNA: TGTGCCACCAGTGATGGCAGGGGGCTAGGCAATCAGCCCCAGCATTTT
size: NA; V: TRBV9; J: TRBJ2-1; D: TRBD2; CDR3: CASSPSPGTRVYNEQFF; DNA: TGTGCCAGCAGCCCATCTCCCGGGACTAGAGTCTACAATGAGCAGTTCTTC
size: once; V: TRBV20-1; J: TRBJ2-1; D: TRBD2; CDR3: CSAKELAEQFF; DNA: TGCAGTGCTAAAGAACTAGCGGAGCAGTTCTTC
size: NA; V: TRBV4-1; J: TRBJ2-1; D: NA; CDR3: CASSQVGGRARNEQFF; DNA: TGCGCCAGCAGCCAAGTAGGGGGGAGGGCGCGTAATGAGCAGTTCTTC
size: NA; V: TRBV7-9; J: TRBJ2-7; D: NA; CDR3: CASSLAGNIYEQYF; DNA: TGTGCCAGCAGCTTAGCAGGGAATATCTACGAGCAGTACTTC
size: NA; V: TRBV11-3; J: TRBJ1-1; D: NA; CDR3: CASSRRFDTEAFF; DNA: TGTGCCAGCAGCCGGCGTTTTGACACTGAAGCTTTCTTT
size: NA; V: TRBV5-6; J: TRBJ2-7; D: TRBD2; CDR3: CASSWGLAGYSYEQYF; DNA: TGTGCCAGCAGCTGGGGGCTAGCGGGTTACTCCTACGAGCAGTACTTC
size: NA; V: TRBV7-2; J: TRBJ2-3; D: TRBD1; CDR3: CASSLPGQGTDTQYF; DNA: TGTGCCAGCAGCCTACCGGGACAGGGCACAGATACGCAGTATTTT
size: NA; V: TRBV7-6; J: TRBJ2-1; D: TRBD1; CDR3: CASSLRTGTYNEQFF; DNA: TGTGCCAGCAGCTTACGGACAGGGACCTACAATGAGCAGTTCTTC
size: NA; V: TRBV6-5; J: TRBJ1-3; D: NA; CDR3: CASSKDRLSGNTIYF; DNA: TGTGCCAGCAGCAAAGACCGACTCTCTGGAAACACCATATATTTT
size: NA; V: TRBV2; J: TRBJ1-2; D: TRBD1; CDR3: CASIRDRGDGYTF; DNA: TGTGCCAGCATTAGAGACAGGGGGGATGGCTACACCTTC
size: NA; V: TRBV19; J: TRBJ2-7; D: TRBD1; CDR3: CASSKPDRGHEQYF; DNA: TGTGCCAGTAGTAAGCCGGACAGGGGCCACGAGCAGTACTTC
size: NA; V: TRBV2; J: TRBJ2-1; D: NA; CDR3: CASSEDQSYNEQFF; DNA: TGTGCCAGCAGTGAAGATCAATCCTACAATGAGCAGTTCTTC
size: few; V: TRBV11-3; J: TRBJ2-3; D: NA; CDR3: CASSYRDGDTDTQYF; DNA: TGTGCCAGCAGCTACCGGGACGGAGACACAGATACGCAGTATTTT
size: NA; V: TRBV6-5; J: TRBJ2-3; D: TRBD1; CDR3: CASSIQGAFIDTQYF; DNA: TGTGCCAGCAGTATACAGGGGGCGTTCATAGATACGCAGTATTTT
size: NA; V: TRBV2; J: TRBJ2-5; D: TRBD2; CDR3: CASSRSSGRLETQYF; DNA: TGTGCCAGCAGTCGATCTAGCGGGAGGTTAGAGACCCAGTACTTC
size: NA; V: TRBV20-1; J: TRBJ2-1; D: NA; CDR3: CSASKNNEQFF; DNA: TGCAGTGCTAGTAAGAACAATGAGCAGTTCTTC
size: NA; V: TRBV5-1; J: TRBJ2-7; D: TRBD2; CDR3: CASSYTSGSPWNEQYF; DNA: TGCGCCAGCAGCTACACTAGCGGGAGCCCATGGAACGAGCAGTACTTC
size: NA; V: TRBV6-5; J: TRBJ1-2; D: NA; CDR3: CASTGLWDGYTF; DNA: TGTGCCAGCACCGGTCTTTGGGATGGCTACACCTTC
size: NA; V: TRBV25-1; J: TRBJ1-6; D: TRBD1; CDR3: CASSGRDRGTPLHF; DNA: TGTGCCAGCAGTGGCCGGGACAGGGGGACACCCCTCCACTTT
size: NA; V: TRBV25-1; J: TRBJ1-4; D: TRBD1; CDR3: CASSYTGTGTEKLFF; DNA: TGTGCCAGCAGCTATACCGGGACAGGGACTGAAAAACTGTTTTTT
size: NA; V: TRBV10-3; J: TRBJ2-5; D: TRBD1; CDR3: CAISRDRPQETQYF; DNA: TGTGCCATCAGTCGGGACAGGCCACAAGAGACCCAGTACTTC
size: NA; V: TRBV10-3; J: TRBJ1-5; D: NA; CDR3: CSNRAGPTQPQHF; DNA: TGCTCAAACCGGGCAGGTCCCACTCAGCCCCAGCATTTT
size: NA; V: TRBV6-2/TRBV6-3; J: TRBJ1-2; D: NA; CDR3: CASSLGFYGYTF; DNA: TGTGCCAGCAGTTTGGGATTTTATGGCTACACCTTC
size: NA; V: TRBV11-3; J: TRBJ1-1; D: NA; CDR3: CASRQDSGANTEAFF; DNA: TGTGCCAGCCGACAGGACTCGGGTGCGAACACTGAAGCTTTCTTT
size: NA; V: TRBV19; J: TRBJ2-7; D: TRBD1; CDR3: CASRDRLTYEQYF; DNA: TGTGCCAGTCGGGACAGACTTACCTACGAGCAGTACTTC
size: NA; V: TRBV2; J: TRBJ2-5; D: NA; CDR3: CASNQGETQYF; DNA: TGTGCCAGCAACCAGGGAGAGACCCAGTACTTC
size: NA; V: TRBV5-6; J: TRBJ1-1; D: TRBD1; CDR3: CASSNSRGENTEAFF; DNA: TGTGCCAGCAGCAATAGCAGGGGGGAGAACACTGAAGCTTTCTTT
size: NA; V: TRBV27; J: TRBJ1-2; D: TRBD1; CDR3: CASSLSGTGRYGYTF; DNA: TGTGCCAGCAGTTTATCAGGGACAGGGCGATATGGCTACACCTTC
size: NA; V: TRBV3-1/TRBV3-2; J: TRBJ2-1; D: TRBD2; CDR3: CASSQFREASGKGEQFF; DNA: TGTGCCAGCAGCCAATTCCGTGAGGCTAGCGGGAAGGGAGAGCAGTTCTTC
size: NA; V: TRBV6-5; J: TRBJ1-2; D: NA; CDR3: CASSYSWDGYGYTF; DNA: TGTGCCAGCAGTTATTCCTGGGATGGTTATGGCTACACCTTC
size: NA; V: TRBV6-6; J: TRBJ2-7; D: TRBD2; CDR3: CASTVLAGEGEQYF; DNA: TGTGCCAGCACCGTACTAGCGGGAGAGGGGGAGCAGTACTTC
size: NA; V: TRBV19; J: TRBJ2-1; D: TRBD1; CDR3: CASSVTGVEQFF; DNA: TGTGCCAGTAGTGTTACAGGGGTTGAGCAGTTCTTC
size: NA; V: TRBV9; J: TRBJ2-2; D: NA; CDR3: CASSVLDSFNTGELFF; DNA: TGTGCCAGCAGCGTGCTGGACTCCTTTAACACCGGGGAGCTGTTTTTT
size: NA; V: TRBV5-4; J: TRBJ1-2; D: NA; CDR3: CASSLVGGDGYTF; DNA: TGTGCCAGCAGCTTGGTAGGGGGAGATGGCTACACCTTC
size: NA; V: TRBV5-1; J: TRBJ2-1; D: TRBD2; CDR3: CASSLVIMGGRGNEQFF; DNA: TGCGCCAGCAGCTTGGTCATTATGGGAGGGCGGGGGAATGAGCAGTTCTTC
size: NA; V: TRBV3-1/TRBV3-2; J: TRBJ1-1; D: NA; CDR3: CASSQGLLVNTEAFF; DNA: TGTGCCAGCAGCCAAGGTTTGTTGGTGAACACTGAAGCTTTCTTT